This T cell receptor (beta chain) was sequenced in a study of chemoradiotherapy in HPV16-positive cancers. Study-level results: HPV-specific T cells were functionally defined from only a couple of HPV16-positive patients.

The CDR3 has 13 amino acids. The germline CDR1 and CDR2 sequences are MNHEY and SVGAGI. Trimming removed 2 bases at V and 1 base at J, with 5 bases between. Profiling relied on immunoSEQ multiplex PCR, and the TCRdb table lists in-frame clones only, not all of them. The data contain over 15,000 clones, roughly nine tenths of them singletons. This clone was seen once. Its antigen is not known. The TCR was taken from a human donor with HPV-associated anogenital cancer. V gene TRBV6-5 combines with J gene TRBJ1-1; the D is unclear. The material was blood, obtained from a patient who underwent chemoradiotherapy. CDR3 sequence reads: CASSYKGNTEAFF. CDR3 nucleotide sequence: TGTGCCAGCAGTTACAAGGGGAACACTGAAGCTTTCTTT.